These 26 T cell receptor beta chains came from one sample sequenced in a study of CD8 T cells in cerebrospinal fluid in Alzheimer's disease. TCRdb reprocessed the 10x single-cell sequencing reads and reports one entry per CDR3 protein, with no DNA. Listed are around 530 distinct CDR3 sequences; roughly 12% falls within the top ten. The material sequenced was cerebrospinal fluid. Every receptor here comes from a human donor with Parkinson's disease.

In terms of frequency, this clonotype is medium-sized. The rearrangement joins TRBV7-7 to TRBJ2-1; without DNA, the TCRdb call of TRBD1 cannot be checked. CDR3 size: 13 residues. Germline values: CDR1 SSHAT, CDR2 FNYEAQ (reference sequence). CDR3 residues: CASSPDRYNEQFF.

This clonotype is labeled large based on frequency. The chain carries TRBV6-5 and TRBJ2-1. The CDR3 has 13 amino acids. Germline V lookup: CDR1 MNHEY, CDR2 SVGAGI. CDR3 region: CASSYVRGNEQFF.

By frequency, this clonotype is medium-sized. This rearrangement joins TRBV19 to TRBJ2-1; checking the TCRdb D call of TRBD2 is not possible without DNA. CDR1 and CDR2 from the germline V gene are LNHDA and SQIVND (reference sequence). The CDR3 has 13 amino acids. The CDR3: CASRVAGVSEQFF.

This clonotype is identified as large (0.1 to 1%) from frequency. The chain has TRBV7-7 and TRBJ2-3; absent DNA, TCRdb's TRBD2 call cannot be checked. The germline CDR1 and CDR2 sequences are SSHAT and FNYEAQ (reference sequence). This CDR3 is built from 15 residues. CDR3 loop: CASSLNSGHTDTQYF.

Measured by frequency, this clonotype is large. The rearrangement joins TRBV6-2 or TRBV6-3 to TRBJ2-2. The CDR3 contains 14 residues. The germline V gene encodes CDR1 MNHEY and CDR2 SVGEGT. CDR3 sequence reads: CASSWLPNTGELFF.

This clonotype ranks as large in terms of frequency. The J gene is TRBJ2-1, the V gene TRBV12-3 or TRBV12-4. The CDR3 has 14 residues. The CDR3 protein is CASSLSGSSRSCFF.

This clonotype is called large based on its frequency. The rearrangement uses TRBV3-1 and TRBJ1-1; the D call of TRBD1 rests on TCRdb alone, since no DNA is present to check it. CDR3 size: 13 residues. Germline values: CDR1 LGHDT, CDR2 YNNKEL (reference sequence). The CDR3 protein is CASSQEGVLRAFF.

This clonotype is labeled large (0.1 to 1%) based on frequency. The genes are TRBV30 and TRBJ1-1; TCRdb returns TRBD1, unconfirmable since there is no DNA. The CDR3 is 12 amino acids. Germline assignment: CDR1 GTSNPN and CDR2 SVGIG (reference sequence). The CDR3 sequence: CAWGQGTTEAFF. The variable domain in full, completed from reference TRBV30 and TRBJ1-1, reads SQTIHQWPATLVQPVGSPLSLECTVEGTSNPNLYWYRQAAGRGLQLLFYSVGIGQISSEVPQNLSASRPQDRQFILSSKKLLLSDSGFYLCAWGQGTTEAFFGQGTRLTVV.

Its frequency marks this clonotype as large. CDR3 sequence: CASSVDPINEKLFF. The chain uses TRBV9 and TRBJ1-4. This CDR3 is built from 14 residues. Germline V gives CDR1 SGDLS, CDR2 YYNGEE.

This clonotype shows up as large (0.1 to 1%) by frequency. The rearrangement joins TRBV27 to TRBJ1-1; checking the TCRdb D call of TRBD1 is not possible without DNA. Germline V gene lookup returns CDR1 MNHEY and CDR2 SMNVEV (reference sequence). The CDR3 has 13 residues. The CDR3 region is CASSPNTGAEAFF.

This clonotype registers large (0.1 to 1%) by frequency. This sequence joins TRBV10-3 and TRBJ2-2; TCRdb reports TRBD1, a call that lacks DNA to check it against. The germline V gene encodes CDR1 ENHRY and CDR2 SYGVKD. The CDR3 is 17 amino acids. The CDR3 sequence: CAISLTTGTTGTGELFF.

This clonotype ranks as medium-sized in terms of frequency. The chain recombines TRBV19 with TRBJ2-1; TCRdb proposes TRBD2, but this gene call is untestable without DNA. CDR3 length equals 15 residues. The germline V gene has CDR1 LNHDA and CDR2 SQIVND (reference sequence). The CDR3 protein is CASTPGLATYNEQFF.

This clonotype registers medium-sized by frequency. V is TRBV6-2 or TRBV6-3 and J is TRBJ1-2. The CDR3 sequence is 11 residues long. The germline gives CDR1 MNHEY, CDR2 SVGEGT. The CDR3 sequence is CASSSWTAVTF.

This clonotype shows up as medium-sized by frequency. The chain carries TRBV5-6 and TRBJ1-5; checking the TCRdb D call of TRBD1 is not possible without DNA. Germline loops: CDR1 SGHDT, CDR2 YYEEEE. This CDR3 contains 15 residues. The CDR3 sequence: CASSLGVRGNQPQHF.

Measured by frequency, this clonotype is large (0.1 to 1%). This chain connects TRBV5-5 to TRBJ2-2. The CDR3 spans 16 residues. Germline CDR1 is SGHKS and CDR2 is YYEKEE (reference sequence). The CDR3 reads CASRQKETGNTGELFF.

Judged by frequency, this clonotype is large (0.1 to 1%). V and J are TRBV2 and TRBJ2-3. This CDR3 comprises 13 residues. Per germline, CDR1 SNHLY and CDR2 FYNNEI. This chain's CDR3 is CASSGLASDTQYF.

The J gene is TRBJ2-5, the V gene TRBV7-2. Germline CDR1 and CDR2: SGHTA and FQGNSA. The CDR3 contains 11 residues. The CDR3 spells CASSLQETQYF.

This clonotype counts as large (0.1 to 1%) by frequency. The chain uses TRBV9 and TRBJ1-1. The CDR3 loop spans 15 amino acids. Germline V lookup: CDR1 SGDLS, CDR2 YYNGEE. The CDR3 sequence: CASSALDLTNTEAFF.

Frequency places this clonotype as medium-sized. V is TRBV20-1 and J is TRBJ1-1; the D gene TCRdb calls, TRBD1, cannot be checked with no DNA. Germline V lookup: CDR1 DFQATT, CDR2 SNEGSKA (reference sequence). The CDR3 length is 15 residues. This CDR3 is CSARRGAQDNTEAFF.

Frequency places this clonotype as large (0.1 to 1%). The chain combines TRBV6-5 with TRBJ2-1; TCRdb returns TRBD1, unconfirmable since there is no DNA. This CDR3 region has 17 residues. The germline CDR1 and CDR2 sequences are MNHEY and SVGAGI. Here the CDR3 reads CASSYRAPGWEVDEQFF.

This clonotype is medium-sized by frequency. The V gene is TRBV18, the J gene TRBJ1-1; the TCRdb call, TRBD1, lacks DNA for checking. CDR1 and CDR2 (germline): KGHSH, LQKENI. CDR3 size: 16 residues. CDR3 residues: CASSPIPDRGNTEAFF.

In terms of frequency, this clonotype is medium-sized. CDR3 sequence: CASSPDRGPNSPLHF. This chain connects TRBV18 to TRBJ1-6; TCRdb reports TRBD1, a call that lacks DNA to check it against. The CDR3 consists of 15 residues. CDR1 KGHSH and CDR2 LQKENI come from the germline V gene.

This clonotype ranks as large in terms of frequency. The chain carries TRBV28 and TRBJ2-7. The CDR3 consists of 11 residues. Germline V CDR1 and CDR2: MDHEN, SYDVKM. The CDR3 protein is CASSLVDEQYF. Complete variable domain (other parts from reference TRBV28 and TRBJ2-7): DVKVTQSSRYLVKRTGEKVFLECVQDMDHENMFWYRQDPGLGLRLIYFSYDVKMKEKGDIPEGYSVSREKKERFSLILESASTNQTSMYLCASSLVDEQYFGPGTRLTVT.

This clonotype counts as large by frequency. This rearrangement joins TRBV4-3 to TRBJ1-4; no DNA is available, so the TRBD1 call from TCRdb remains unchecked. The CDR3 loop spans 18 amino acids. CDR1 LGHNA and CDR2 YSLEER come from the germline V gene. CDR3 region: CASTRTTYPQGTNEKLFF.

This clonotype is labeled large (0.1 to 1%) based on frequency. This chain uses TRBV18 with TRBJ1-4. Germline CDR1 reads KGHSH; CDR2 reads LQKENI. CDR3 size: 13 residues. The CDR3 region is CASSSDSYEKLFF.

This clonotype shows up as large by frequency. Here the CDR3 reads CASSQTTTGRSEAFF. The V gene is TRBV18, the J gene TRBJ1-1; the TRBD1 assignment by TCRdb is unverifiable without DNA. This CDR3 spans 15 amino acids. Germline V gene lookup returns CDR1 KGHSH and CDR2 LQKENI. Variable domain in full (rest from reference TRBV18 and TRBJ1-1): NAGVMQNPRHLVRRRGQEARLRCSPMKGHSHVYWYRQLPEEGLKFMVYLQKENIIDESGMPKERFSAEFPKEGPSILRIQQVVRGDSAAYFCASSQTTTGRSEAFFGQGTRLTVV.